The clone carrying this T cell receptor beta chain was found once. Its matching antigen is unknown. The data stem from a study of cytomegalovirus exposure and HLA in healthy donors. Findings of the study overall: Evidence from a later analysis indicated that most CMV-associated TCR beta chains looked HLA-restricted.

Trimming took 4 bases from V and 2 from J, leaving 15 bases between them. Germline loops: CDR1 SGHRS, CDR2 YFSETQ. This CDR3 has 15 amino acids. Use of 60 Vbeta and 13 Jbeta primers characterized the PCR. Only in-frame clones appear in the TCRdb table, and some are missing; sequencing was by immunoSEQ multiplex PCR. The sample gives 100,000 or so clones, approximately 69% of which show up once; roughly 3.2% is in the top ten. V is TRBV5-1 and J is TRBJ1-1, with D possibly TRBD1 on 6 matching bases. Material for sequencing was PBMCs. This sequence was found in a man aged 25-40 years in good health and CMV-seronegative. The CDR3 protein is CASSPTGTTNTEAFF. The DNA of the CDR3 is TGCGCCAGCAGCCCAACCGGGACAACAAACACTGAAGCTTTCTTT.